The rows below give T cell receptor beta chains drawn from one sample of a study of cytotoxic CD8 clonotypes in ibrutinib-treated CLL. TCRdb's table, derived via immunoSEQ multiplex PCR, lists solely in-frame clones and lacks some. The sample includes around 200,000 clones, roughly three quarters of them seen just once. The material was PBMCs, obtained after 12 months of ibrutinib treatment. The receptors originated from a human donor with chronic lymphocytic leukemia. Both conserved end residues are part of each CDR3. The order of the fields is J gene, D gene, clone size, V gene, CDR3 DNA, CDR3 protein. The D gene is left open where the match is weak. Size is stated for part of the rows, as once, few or many counts, or as a class when the clone is expanded.

TRBJ1-2	TRBD1	few	TRBV20-1	TGCGGGGGGGGACAGGCCTATGGCTACACCTTC	CGGGQAYGYTF
TRBJ1-5	TRBD1	few	TRBV10-3	TGTGCCATCAGTATGGGACAGGGGGCAATAGGTCAGCCCCAGCATTTT	CAISMGQGAIGQPQHF
TRBJ1-5	TRBD1	NA	TRBV6-5	TGTGCCAGCAAGGGACAGGCCTACCAGCCCCAGCATTTT	CASKGQAYQPQHF
TRBJ1-5	NA	NA	TRBV6-6	TGTGCCAGCAGTTCCCCGAGTCAGCCCCAGCATTTT	CASSSPSQPQHF
TRBJ1-6	NA	NA	TRBV5-6	TGTGCCAGCAGCTTGGTTAACGATCGGCGCCATTCACCCCTCCACTTT	CASSLVNDRRHSPLHF
TRBJ1-4	NA	NA	TRBV6-1	TGTGCCAGCAGTGACCGGACACCTGGGCGGGAAAAACTGTTTTTT	CASSDRTPGREKLFF
TRBJ2-7	TRBD2	NA	TRBV6-6	TGTGCCAGCAGTACCTTTAGCGGGAGGTCGGGAGAGCAGTACTTC	CASSTFSGRSGEQYF
TRBJ1-6	TRBD1	NA	TRBV4-1	TGCGCCAGCAGCCACCGGGACAGGGGAACCGATTCACCCCTCCACTTT	CASSHRDRGTDSPLHF
TRBJ2-5	NA	few	TRBV7-8	TGTGCCAGCAGCCCCAGCGGCACATGGGGAGAGACCCAGTACTTC	CASSPSGTWGETQYF
TRBJ2-7	NA	NA	TRBV7-2	TGTGCCAGCAGCTTAGTCGGAGCTTACGAGCAGTACTTC	CASSLVGAYEQYF
TRBJ1-6	TRBD1	NA	TRBV5-1	TGCGCCAGCAGCTCACAGCAGACAGGGGGCTCCTATAATTCACCCCTCCACTTT	CASSSQQTGGSYNSPLHF
TRBJ1-3	TRBD1	NA	TRBV5-1	TGCGCCAGCAGCCTGCCGGGACAGTTCGGAAACACCATATATTTT	CASSLPGQFGNTIYF